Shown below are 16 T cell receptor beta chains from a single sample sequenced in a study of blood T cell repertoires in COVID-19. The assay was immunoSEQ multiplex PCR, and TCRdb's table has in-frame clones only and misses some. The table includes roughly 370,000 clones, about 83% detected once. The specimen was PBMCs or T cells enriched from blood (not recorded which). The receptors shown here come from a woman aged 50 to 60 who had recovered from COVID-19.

The CDR3 loop is CASSESAVVGTGVGYTF. The CDR3 DNA reads as TGTGCCAGCAGTGAAAGCGCAGTCGTCGGGACAGGGGTAGGCTACACCTTC. This chain uses TRBV2 with TRBJ1-2, with TRBD1 matching over 10 bases. Germline V lookup: CDR1 SNHLY, CDR2 FYNNEI. There are 17 residues in the CDR3. V lost 2 bases and J lost 8; bases outside the gene matches: 14.

This CDR3 reads CATSLSMNTEAFF. The CDR3, as DNA: TGTGCCACCTCCTTAAGCATGAACACTGAAGCTTTCTTT. The V and J genes are TRBV6-5 and TRBJ1-1, with D uncertain. CDR1 is MNHEY, CDR2 SVGAGI, per germline. This CDR3 contains 13 residues. Trimming shortened V by 10 bases and J by 0 bases, and 12 bases separated the two germline ends.

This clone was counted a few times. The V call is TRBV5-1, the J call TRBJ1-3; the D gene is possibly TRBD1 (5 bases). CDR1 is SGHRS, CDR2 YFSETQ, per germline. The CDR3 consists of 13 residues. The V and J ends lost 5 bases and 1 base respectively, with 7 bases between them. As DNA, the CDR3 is TGCGCCAGCAGTCAGGGTTCTGGAAACACCATATATTTT. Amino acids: CASSQGSGNTIYF.

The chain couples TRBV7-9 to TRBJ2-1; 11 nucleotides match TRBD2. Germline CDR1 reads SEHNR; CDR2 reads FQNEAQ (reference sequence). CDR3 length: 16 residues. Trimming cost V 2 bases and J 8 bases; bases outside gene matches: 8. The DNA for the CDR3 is TGTGCCAGCAGCTTAATAGCGGGGGGGAAGAAGGATGAGCAGTTCTTC. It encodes CASSLIAGGKKDEQFF. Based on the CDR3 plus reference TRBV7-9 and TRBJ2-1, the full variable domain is DTGVSQNPRHKITKRGQNVTFRCDPISEHNRLYWYRQTLGQGPEFLTYFQNEAQLEKSRLLSDRFSAERPKGSFSTLEIQRTEQGDSAMYLCASSLIAGGKKDEQFFGPGTRLTVL.

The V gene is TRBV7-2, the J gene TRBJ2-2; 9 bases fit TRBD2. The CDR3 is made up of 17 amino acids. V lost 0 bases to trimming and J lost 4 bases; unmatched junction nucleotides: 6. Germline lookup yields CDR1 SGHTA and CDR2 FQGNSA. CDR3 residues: CASSLAQAGGRTGELFF. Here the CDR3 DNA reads TGTGCCAGCAGCTTAGCGCAGGCGGGGGGGCGCACCGGGGAGCTGTTTTTT.

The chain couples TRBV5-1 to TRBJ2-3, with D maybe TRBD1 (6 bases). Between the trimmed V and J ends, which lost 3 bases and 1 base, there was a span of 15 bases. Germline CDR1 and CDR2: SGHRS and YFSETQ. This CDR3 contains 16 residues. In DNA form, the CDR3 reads TGCGCCAGCAGCTCTGGGACATTCTTTCGCACAGATACGCAGTATTTT. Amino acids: CASSSGTFFRTDTQYF.

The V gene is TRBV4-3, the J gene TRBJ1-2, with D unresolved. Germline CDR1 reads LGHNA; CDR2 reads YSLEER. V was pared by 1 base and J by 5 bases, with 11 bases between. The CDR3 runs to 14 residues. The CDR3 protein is CASSQGSDGYGYTF. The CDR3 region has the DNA TGCGCCAGCAGCCAAGGGTCCGACGGGTATGGCTACACCTTC.

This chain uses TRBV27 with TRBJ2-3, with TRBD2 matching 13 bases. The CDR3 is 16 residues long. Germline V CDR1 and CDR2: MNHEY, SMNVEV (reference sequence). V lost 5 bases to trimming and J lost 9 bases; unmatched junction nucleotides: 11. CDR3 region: CASSPASTSGGLTQYF. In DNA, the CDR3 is TGTGCCAGCAGTCCTGCCTCGACTAGCGGGGGGCTAACGCAGTATTTT.

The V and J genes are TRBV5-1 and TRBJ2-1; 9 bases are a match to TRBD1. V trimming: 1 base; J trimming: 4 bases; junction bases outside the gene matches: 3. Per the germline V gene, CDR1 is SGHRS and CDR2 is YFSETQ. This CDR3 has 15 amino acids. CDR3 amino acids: CASSLLGTGYNEQFF. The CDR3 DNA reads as TGCGCCAGCAGCTTGCTCGGGACAGGGTACAATGAGCAGTTCTTC.

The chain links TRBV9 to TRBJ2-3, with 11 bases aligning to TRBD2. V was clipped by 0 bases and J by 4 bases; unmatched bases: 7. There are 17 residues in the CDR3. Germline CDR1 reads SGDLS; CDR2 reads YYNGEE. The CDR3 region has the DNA TGTGCCAGCAGCGTAGAATTAGCGGGGGGGCCAGCAGATACGCAGTATTTT. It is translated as CASSVELAGGPADTQYF.

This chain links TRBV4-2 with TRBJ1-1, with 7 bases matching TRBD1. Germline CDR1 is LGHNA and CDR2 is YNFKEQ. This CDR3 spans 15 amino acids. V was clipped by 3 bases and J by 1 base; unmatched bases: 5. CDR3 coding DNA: TGTGCCAGCAGCCAGGTAGACAGGGAGAACACTGAAGCTTTCTTT. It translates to CASSQVDRENTEAFF.

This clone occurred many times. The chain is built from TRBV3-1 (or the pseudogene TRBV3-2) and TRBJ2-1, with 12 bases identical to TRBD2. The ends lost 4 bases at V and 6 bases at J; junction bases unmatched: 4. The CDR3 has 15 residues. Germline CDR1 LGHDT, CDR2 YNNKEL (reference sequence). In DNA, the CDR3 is TGTGCCAGCAGCCCAGCTAGCGGGGGGGCCAATGAGCAGTTCTTC. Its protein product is CASSPASGGANEQFF.

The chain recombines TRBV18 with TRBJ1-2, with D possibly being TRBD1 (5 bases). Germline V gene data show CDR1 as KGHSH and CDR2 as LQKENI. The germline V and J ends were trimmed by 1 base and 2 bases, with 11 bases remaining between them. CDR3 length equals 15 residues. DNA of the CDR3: TGTGCCAGCTCACCACGCGAAAAGGGGAACTATGGCTACACCTTC. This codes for CASSPREKGNYGYTF.

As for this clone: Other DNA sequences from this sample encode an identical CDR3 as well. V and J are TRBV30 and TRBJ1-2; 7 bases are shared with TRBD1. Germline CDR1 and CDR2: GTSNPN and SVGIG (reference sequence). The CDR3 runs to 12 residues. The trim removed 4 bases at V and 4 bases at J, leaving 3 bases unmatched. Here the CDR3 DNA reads TGTGCCTGGACAGGGGGTTTCTATGGCTACACCTTC. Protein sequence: CAWTGGFYGYTF.

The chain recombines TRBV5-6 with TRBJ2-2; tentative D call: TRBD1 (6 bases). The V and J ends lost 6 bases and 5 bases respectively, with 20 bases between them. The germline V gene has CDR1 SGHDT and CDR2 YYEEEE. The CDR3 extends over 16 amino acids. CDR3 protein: CASTSPTGAITGELFF. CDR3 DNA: TGTGCCAGCACCAGCCCGACAGGCGCGATTACCGGGGAGCTGTTTTTT.

The CDR3 DNA sequence: TGTGCCAGCAGCTTAGCGACGACAGGGGGCACTGAAGCTTTCTTT. Its protein product is CASSLATTGGTEAFF. The rearrangement joins TRBV7-9 to TRBJ1-1, with 9 bases identical to TRBD1. Trimming cost V 0 bases and J 4 bases; bases outside gene matches: 3. Germline V lookup: CDR1 SEHNR, CDR2 FQNEAQ (reference sequence). The CDR3 spans 15 residues.